This T cell receptor beta chain was sequenced during a study of T cell responses to AZD1222 COVID-19 vaccine. General observations from the study: Baseline seropositivity occurred in only six AZD1222 recipients.

The protocol was immunoSEQ multiplex PCR, while the TCRdb copy is restricted to in-frame clones and leaves out a portion. The sample gives under 150,000 clones, about 89% of which show up once; about 27% is in the top ten. This CDR3 has 11 residues. Deletions cut 0 bases from V and 6 bases from J, with 2 bases between. The germline V gene has CDR1 LGHDT and CDR2 YNNKEL (reference sequence). About this clone: The antigen remains unidentified.

This sample comprised peripheral blood, obtained on day 0 of AZD1222 vaccination. The clonotype originates from an adult in good health. The rearrangement links TRBV3-1 (or the pseudogene TRBV3-2) to TRBJ1-2; D is undetermined. The CDR3, as DNA: TGTGCCAGCAGCCAAGAGCATGGCTACACCTTC. As protein: CASSQEHGYTF.